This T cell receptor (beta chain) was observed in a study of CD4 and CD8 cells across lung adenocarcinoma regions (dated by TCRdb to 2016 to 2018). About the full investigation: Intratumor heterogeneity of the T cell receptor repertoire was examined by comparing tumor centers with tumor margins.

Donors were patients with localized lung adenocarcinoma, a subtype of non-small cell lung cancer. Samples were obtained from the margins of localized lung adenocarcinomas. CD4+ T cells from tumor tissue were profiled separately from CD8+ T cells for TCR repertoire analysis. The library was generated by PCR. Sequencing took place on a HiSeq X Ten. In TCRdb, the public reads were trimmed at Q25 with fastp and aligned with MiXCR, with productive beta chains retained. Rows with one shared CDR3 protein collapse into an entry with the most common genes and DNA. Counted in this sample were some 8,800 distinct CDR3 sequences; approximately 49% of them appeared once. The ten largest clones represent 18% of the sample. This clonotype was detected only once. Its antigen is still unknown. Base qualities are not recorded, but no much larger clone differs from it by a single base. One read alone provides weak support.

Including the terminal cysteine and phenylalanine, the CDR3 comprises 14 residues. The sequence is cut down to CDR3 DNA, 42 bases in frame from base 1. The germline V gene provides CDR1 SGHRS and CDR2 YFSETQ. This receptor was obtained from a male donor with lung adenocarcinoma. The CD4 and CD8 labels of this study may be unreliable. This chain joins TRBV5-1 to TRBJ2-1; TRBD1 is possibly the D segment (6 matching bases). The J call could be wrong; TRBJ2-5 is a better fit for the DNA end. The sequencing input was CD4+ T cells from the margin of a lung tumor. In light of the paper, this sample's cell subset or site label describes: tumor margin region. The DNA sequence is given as TGCGCCAGCAGCTTTTCGGGACAACAAGAGACCCAGTACTTC. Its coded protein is CASSFSGQQETQYF.